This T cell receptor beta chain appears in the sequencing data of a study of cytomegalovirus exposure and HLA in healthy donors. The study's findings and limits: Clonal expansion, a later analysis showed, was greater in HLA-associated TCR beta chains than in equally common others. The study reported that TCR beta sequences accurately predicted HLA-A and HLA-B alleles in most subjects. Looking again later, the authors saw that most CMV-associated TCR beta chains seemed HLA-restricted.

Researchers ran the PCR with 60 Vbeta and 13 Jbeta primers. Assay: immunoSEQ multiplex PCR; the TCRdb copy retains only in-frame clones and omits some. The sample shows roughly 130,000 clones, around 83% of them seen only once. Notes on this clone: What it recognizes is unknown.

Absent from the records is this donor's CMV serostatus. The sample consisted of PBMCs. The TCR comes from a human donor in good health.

The CDR3 loop is CASSADTAYEQYF. CDR3 bases: TGTGCCAGCAGCGCAGACACCGCCTACGAGCAGTACTTC. The chain is built from TRBV7-2 and TRBJ2-7; D is ambiguous. The V and J ends lost 5 bases and 2 bases respectively, with 10 bases between them. The CDR3 has 13 residues. Germline V gives CDR1 SGHTA, CDR2 FQGNSA.